Included here is one T cell receptor beta chain sequence, with context. What it recognizes is unknown. This specimen comes from a study of shared clonotypes between healthy human individuals. Across the study: Three plates each covered CD4 naive and memory; CD8 naive two, CD8 memory one. Study-level points and caveats: Sampling was confined to blood; repertoires within tissues likely differ. The generation probabilities recorded for non-shared clonotypes fell below those of clonotypes shared by all four donors.

Germline-derived CDR1 and CDR2 are LNHDA and SQIVND (reference sequence). The CDR3 covers 14 residues. With 6 bases removed from V and 3 bases from J, the gap between germline ends came to 12 bases. The data were produced by immunoSEQ multiplex PCR, yet TCRdb's version contains in-frame clones alone and is incomplete. This sample yields 2 million to 2.5 million clones, of which more than 90% are seen a single time; approximately 0.13% belongs to the top ten. Healthy HIV-negative adults without recent acute infections or vaccinations served as donors. The source material was naive CD4+ T cells sorted from blood. The subset is: CD45RA+ positively selected. The clonotype originates from a man younger than 35 in good health. This chain joins TRBV19 and TRBJ2-4, with D unclear. CDR3 protein: CASRRTGDKNIQYF. DNA for the CDR3: TGTGCCAGTAGGCGGACGGGTGACAAAAACATTCAGTACTTC.